This T cell receptor (beta chain) derives from a study of blood T cell repertoires in COVID-19. Recruited during active infection, patients (from Seattle) were subsequently followed longitudinally. Per the authors' pipeline: Researchers report that nucleated cell counts were estimated from reference gene primer amplification. Clones were sequenced by immunoSEQ multiplex PCR, and TCRdb holds only the in-frame ones, with some missing. That table furnishes V, J and clone size, whereas the DNA furnished D and trimming. The sample shows just over 150,000 clones, about 80% of them seen only once. Trimming stripped 6 bases from V and 9 bases from J, with 15 bases between. This CDR3 has 13 residues.

This clonotype was obtained from a woman aged 40 to 55 with COVID-19, enrolled during active disease. Material: peripheral blood. The chain recombines TRBV12-3 or TRBV12-4 with TRBJ2-1; D may be TRBD1 (5 bases). The CDR3 DNA sequence: TGTGCCAGCAGCACATCAGGGTCCGGTGAGCAGTTCTTC. Its translation: CASSTSGSGEQFF.